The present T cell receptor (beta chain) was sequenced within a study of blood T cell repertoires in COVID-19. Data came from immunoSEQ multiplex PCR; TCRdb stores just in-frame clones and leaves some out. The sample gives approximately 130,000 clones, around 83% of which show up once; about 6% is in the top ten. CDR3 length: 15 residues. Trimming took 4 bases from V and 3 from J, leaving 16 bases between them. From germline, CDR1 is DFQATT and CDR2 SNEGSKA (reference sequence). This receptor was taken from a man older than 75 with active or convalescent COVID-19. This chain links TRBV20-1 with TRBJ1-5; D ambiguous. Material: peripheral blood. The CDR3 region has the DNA TGCAGTGCTACTGAAAGTACAGAATTCAATCAGCCCCAGCATTTT. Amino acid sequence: CSATESTEFNQPQHF.